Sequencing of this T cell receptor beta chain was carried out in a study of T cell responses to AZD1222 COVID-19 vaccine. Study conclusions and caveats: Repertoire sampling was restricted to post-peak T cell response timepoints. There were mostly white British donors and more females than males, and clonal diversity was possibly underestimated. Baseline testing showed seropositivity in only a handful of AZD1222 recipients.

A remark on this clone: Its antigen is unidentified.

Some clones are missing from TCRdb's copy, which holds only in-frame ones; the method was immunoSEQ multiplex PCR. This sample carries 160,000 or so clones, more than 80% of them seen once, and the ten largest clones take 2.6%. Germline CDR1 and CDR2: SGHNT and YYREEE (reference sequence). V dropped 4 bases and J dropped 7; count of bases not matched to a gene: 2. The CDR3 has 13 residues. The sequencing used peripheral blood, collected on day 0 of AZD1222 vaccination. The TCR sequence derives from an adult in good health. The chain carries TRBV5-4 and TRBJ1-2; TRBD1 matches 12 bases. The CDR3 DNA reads TGTGCCAGCAGCCGGGACAGGGGGCCTGGCTACACCTTC. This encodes CASSRDRGPGYTF.